This TCR beta chain is from a study of T cell responses to AZD1222 COVID-19 vaccine. The table came from immunoSEQ multiplex PCR; TCRdb's copy has only in-frame clones and leaves some out. This sample has tens of thousands of clones, with 65% to 90% found just once. The germline V gene has CDR1 KGHSH and CDR2 LQKENI. The CDR3 has 12 residues. V lost 2 bases and J lost 5, with 6 bases in between. The source was peripheral blood, collected on day 0 of AZD1222 vaccination. The chain joins TRBV18 to TRBJ2-5; TRBD2 is a possible D gene (6 bases). This receptor was identified in an adult in good health. The CDR3 protein is CASSPAGETQYF. The CDR3 nucleotides read TGTGCCAGCTCACCAGCGGGGGAGACCCAGTACTTC.